A selection of T cell receptor beta chains follows, all from one sample in a study of T-cell memory formation after mild COVID-19. MiXCR was run by TCRdb on the 5' RACE reads, yielding one entry per CDR3 protein. The table includes under 250,000 distinct CDR3 sequences, approximately 15% detected once. The sequenced sample consisted of PBMCs or a T cell subset sorted from them (not recorded which). The receptors stem from an adult woman who had mild COVID-19 (a few samples of this study predate the infection). Cell type and time point are not known. Both conserved end residues are part of each CDR3. The D gene is left open where the match is weak. The size of a clone is reported for some rows only, either as once, few or many, or as a class for expanded clones.

>.|TRBD1|TRBJ2-1|TRBV5-5
CASSPVTGWDEQFF
TGTGCCAGCAGCCCAGTGACAGGGTGGGACGAGCAGTTCTTC
>.|TRBD1|TRBJ1-3|TRBV27
CASSGTGAGNTIYF
TGTGCCAGCAGTGGGACAGGGGCGGGAAACACCATATATTTT
>.|TRBD2|TRBJ2-1|TRBV12-3/TRBV12-4
CASSGAGAFSNEQFF
TGTGCCAGCAGCGGAGCGGGGGCCTTTAGCAATGAGCAGTTCTTC
>.|TRBD1|TRBJ1-1|TRBV11-2
CASSSHKQGFKTGGPPGKAFF
TGTGCCAGCAGCTCCCACAAACAGGGGTTCAAAACTGGGGGCCCACCTGGGAAAGCTTTCTTT
>few|TRBD1|TRBJ1-5|TRBV4-3
CASSQDDRGPPQHF
TGCGCCAGCAGCCAAGATGACAGGGGTCCGCCCCAGCATTTT
>.|.|TRBJ1-1|TRBV20-1
CSAASEVNTEAFF
TGCAGTGCTGCGAGCGAGGTGAACACTGAAGCTTTCTTT
>many|.|TRBJ1-4|TRBV7-8
CASSLRGGSAEKLFF
TGTGCCAGCAGCCTGAGGGGGGGCTCGGCGGAAAAACTGTTTTTT
>few|TRBD2|TRBJ2-1|TRBV3-1
CASSQEVYSGGANEQFF
TGTGCCAGCAGCCAAGAAGTTTACAGCGGGGGGGCAAATGAGCAGTTCTTC
>few|.|TRBJ2-6|TRBV5-1
CASSATGDSGANVRTF
TGCGCCAGCAGCGCCACAGGGGACTCTGGGGCCAACGTCCGGACTTTC
>few|TRBD1|TRBJ2-7|TRBV6-5
CASSYSRAIRQGGRYEQYF
TGTGCCAGCAGTTACTCTCGCGCCATAAGACAGGGGGGCCGGTACGAGCAGTACTTC
>.|TRBD1|TRBJ1-2|TRBV27
CASSTGASPNYGYTF
TGTGCCAGCAGCACAGGGGCAAGTCCTAACTATGGCTACACCTTC
>.|.|TRBJ2-6|TRBV5-4
CASSRGGGVSIVANVLTF
TGTGCCAGCAGCCGTGGTGGGGGCGTTTCTATAGTGGCCAACGTCCTGACTTTC
>few|.|TRBJ1-1|TRBV4-2
CASSELGSGAAFF
TGTGCCAGCAGCGAATTGGGTTCGGGTGCAGCTTTCTTT
>.|TRBD1|TRBJ1-5|TRBV6-2/TRBV6-3
CASRRGGRAPNQPQHF
TGTGCCAGCAGGAGAGGGGGCAGGGCTCCCAATCAGCCCCAGCATTTT
>few|TRBD2|TRBJ2-3|TRBV20-1
CSAKLAGASDTQYF
TGCAGTGCTAAACTAGCGGGAGCATCGGATACGCAGTATTTT
>.|.|TRBJ1-1|TRBV5-8
CASSLGLQGSNQAFF
TGTGCCAGCAGCTTGGGGCTCCAGGGGTCAAATCAAGCTTTCTTT
>many|TRBD1|TRBJ2-7|TRBV4-1
CASSRTGTGDYEQYF
TGCGCCAGCAGCCGCACCGGGACAGGGGATTACGAGCAGTACTTC
>once|TRBD1|TRBJ1-1|TRBV5-1
CASSLGSGTGLLTEAFF
TGCGCCAGCAGCCTTGGTTCCGGGACAGGGTTGCTGACTGAAGCTTTCTTT
>few|.|TRBJ2-7|TRBV7-2
CASRSDRYEQYF
TGTGCCAGCAGATCAGACAGGTACGAGCAGTACTTC
>.|.|TRBJ1-1|TRBV20-1
CSAPRARRDTEAFF
TGCAGTGCCCCTCGGGCCCGGCGGGACACTGAAGCTTTCTTT
>few|.|TRBJ1-3|TRBV7-9
CASSLVLSGNTIYF
TGTGCCAGCAGCTTAGTCCTCTCTGGAAACACCATATATTTT
>.|.|TRBJ1-6|TRBV18
CASSPRSGNNSPLHF
TGTGCCAGCTCACCAAGGAGCGGGAATAATTCACCCCTCCACTTT
>.|.|TRBJ2-5|TRBV6-2/TRBV6-3
CASSYPQETQYF
TGTGCCAGCAGTTACCCGCAAGAGACCCAGTACTTC
>.|.|TRBJ2-7|TRBV20-1
CSARPRASSYEQYF
TGCAGTGCTAGACCTCGGGCTAGCAGCTACGAGCAGTACTTC
>few|TRBD1|TRBJ1-4|TRBV5-1
CASSVQGQANEKLFF
TGCGCCAGCAGCGTTCAGGGACAGGCGAATGAAAAACTGTTTTTT
>.|.|TRBJ2-5|TRBV7-3
CASSSGSGETQYF
TGTGCCAGCAGCTCTGGGTCCGGAGAGACCCAGTACTTC
>few|TRBD1|TRBJ1-6|TRBV7-2
CASSLVGAETGSFSPLHF
TGTGCCAGCAGCTTAGTGGGGGCGGAGACAGGGTCTTTTTCACCCCTCCACTTT
>.|.|TRBJ2-1|TRBV30
CAWSTVSYNEQFF
TGTGCCTGGAGTACCGTATCCTACAATGAGCAGTTCTTC
>many|TRBD1|TRBJ2-7|TRBV11-3
CASSSGTGSSYEQYF
TGTGCCAGCAGCTCAGGGACAGGGAGCTCCTACGAGCAGTACTTC
>few|.|TRBJ1-1|TRBV11-3
CASTRQTNMNTEAFF
TGTGCCAGCACTCGACAGACTAACATGAACACTGAAGCTTTCTTT
>few|TRBD1|TRBJ2-6|TRBV2
CASRRTGGAGANVLTF
TGTGCCAGCAGGCGGACAGGGGGCGCCGGGGCCAACGTCCTGACTTTC
>.|.|TRBJ1-2|TRBV12-3/TRBV12-4
CASRVLAGEHGYTF
TGTGCCAGCAGAGTCTTGGCAGGGGAGCATGGCTACACCTTC
>few|.|TRBJ2-1|TRBV7-3
CASSLNGGGNEQFF
TGTGCCAGCAGCTTAAATGGAGGGGGCAATGAGCAGTTCTTC
>.|.|TRBJ2-1|TRBV6-1
CASSVAGEDEQFF
TGTGCCAGCAGTGTTGCCGGAGAAGATGAGCAGTTCTTC
>many|TRBD1|TRBJ1-6|TRBV5-1
CASSLDRGVSPLHF
TGCGCCAGCAGCTTGGACAGGGGGGTTTCACCCCTCCACTTT
>few|.|TRBJ1-1|TRBV5-5
CASKKLMDTEAFF
TGTGCCAGCAAAAAATTAATGGACACTGAAGCTTTCTTT